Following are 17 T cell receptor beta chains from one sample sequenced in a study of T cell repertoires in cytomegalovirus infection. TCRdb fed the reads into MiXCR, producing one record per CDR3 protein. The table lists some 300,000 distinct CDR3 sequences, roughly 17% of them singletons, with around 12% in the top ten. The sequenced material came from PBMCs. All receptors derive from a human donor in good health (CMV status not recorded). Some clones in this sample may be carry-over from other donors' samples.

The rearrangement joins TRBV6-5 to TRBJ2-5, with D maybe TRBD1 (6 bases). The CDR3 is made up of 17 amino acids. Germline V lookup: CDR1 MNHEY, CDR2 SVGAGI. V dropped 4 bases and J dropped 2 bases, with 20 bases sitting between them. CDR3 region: CASSFRTVPGVQETQYF. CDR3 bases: TGTGCCAGCAGTTTTCGGACGGTCCCAGGGGTACAAGAGACCCAGTACTTC.

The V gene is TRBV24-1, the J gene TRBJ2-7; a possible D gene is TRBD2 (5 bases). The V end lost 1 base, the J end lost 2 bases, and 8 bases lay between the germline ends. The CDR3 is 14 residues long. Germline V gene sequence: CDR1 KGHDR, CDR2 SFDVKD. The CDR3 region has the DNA TGTGCCACCAGTGATTTAGGAGGAGCCTACGAGCAGTACTTC. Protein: CATSDLGGAYEQYF.

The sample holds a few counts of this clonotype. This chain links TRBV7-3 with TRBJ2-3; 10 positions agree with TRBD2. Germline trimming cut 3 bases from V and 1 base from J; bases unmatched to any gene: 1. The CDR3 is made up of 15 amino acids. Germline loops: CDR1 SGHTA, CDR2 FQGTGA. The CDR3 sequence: CASSFTSGGTDTQYF. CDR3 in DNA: TGTGCCAGCAGCTTCACTAGCGGGGGCACAGATACGCAGTATTTT. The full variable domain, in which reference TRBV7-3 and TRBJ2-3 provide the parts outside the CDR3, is GAGVSQTPSNKVTEKGKYVELRCDPISGHTALYWYRQSLGQGPEFLIYFQGTGAADDSGLPNDRFFAVRPEGSVSTLKIQRTERGDSAVYLCASSFTSGGTDTQYFGPGTRLTVL.

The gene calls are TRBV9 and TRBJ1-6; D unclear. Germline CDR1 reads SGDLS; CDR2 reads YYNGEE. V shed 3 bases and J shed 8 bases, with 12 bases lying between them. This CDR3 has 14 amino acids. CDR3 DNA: TGTGCCAGCAGCGGAACATACTGGGATTCACCCCTCCACTTT. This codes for CASSGTYWDSPLHF.

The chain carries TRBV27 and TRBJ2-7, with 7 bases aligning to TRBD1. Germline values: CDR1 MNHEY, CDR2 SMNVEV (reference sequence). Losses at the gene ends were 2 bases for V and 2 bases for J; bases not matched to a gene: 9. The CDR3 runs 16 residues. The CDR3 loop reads CASSLTRDSMAYEQYF. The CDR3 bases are TGTGCCAGCAGTTTAACCAGGGACAGCATGGCCTACGAGCAGTACTTC.

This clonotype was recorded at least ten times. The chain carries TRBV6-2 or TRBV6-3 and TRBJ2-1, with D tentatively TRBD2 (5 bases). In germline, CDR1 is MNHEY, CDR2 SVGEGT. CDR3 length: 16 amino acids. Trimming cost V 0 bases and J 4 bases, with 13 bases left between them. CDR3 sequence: CASSYSLVGIYNEQFF. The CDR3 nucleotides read TGTGCCAGCAGTTACTCACTAGTCGGCATATACAATGAGCAGTTCTTC.

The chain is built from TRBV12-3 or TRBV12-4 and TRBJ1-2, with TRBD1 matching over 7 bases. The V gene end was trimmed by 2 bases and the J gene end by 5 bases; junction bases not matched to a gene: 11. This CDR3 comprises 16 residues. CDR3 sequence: CASSLLGRGLGYGYTF. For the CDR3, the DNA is TGTGCCAGCAGTTTACTGGGTAGGGGGCTGGGGTATGGCTACACCTTC.

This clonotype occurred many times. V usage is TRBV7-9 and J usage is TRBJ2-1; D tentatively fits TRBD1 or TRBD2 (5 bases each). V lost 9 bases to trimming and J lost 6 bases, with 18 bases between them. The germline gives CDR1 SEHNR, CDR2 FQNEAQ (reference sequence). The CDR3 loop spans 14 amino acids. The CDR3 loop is CARTSSGSINEQFF. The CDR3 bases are TGTGCCAGAACTTCATCAGGGAGTATCAATGAGCAGTTCTTC.

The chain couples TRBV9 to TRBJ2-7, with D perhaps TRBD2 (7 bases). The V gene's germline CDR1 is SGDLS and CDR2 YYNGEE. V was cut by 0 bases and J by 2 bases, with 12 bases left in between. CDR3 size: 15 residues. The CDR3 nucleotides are TGTGCCAGCAGCGTAGGCGCGGGGGCCACCTACGAGCAGTACTTC. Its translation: CASSVGAGATYEQYF. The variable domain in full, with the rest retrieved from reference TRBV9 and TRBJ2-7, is DSGVTQTPKHLITATGQRVTLRCSPRSGDLSVYWYQQSLDQGLQFLIQYYNGEERAKGNILERFSAQQFPDLHSELNLSSLELGDSALYFCASSVGAGATYEQYFGPGTRLTVT.

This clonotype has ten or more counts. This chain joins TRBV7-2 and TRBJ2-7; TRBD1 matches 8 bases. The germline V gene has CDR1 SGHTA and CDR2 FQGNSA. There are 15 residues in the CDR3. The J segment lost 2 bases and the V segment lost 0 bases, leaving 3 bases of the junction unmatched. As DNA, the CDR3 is TGTGCCAGCAGCTTAGCGGCAGGGGGCACCTACGAGCAGTACTTC. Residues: CASSLAAGGTYEQYF.

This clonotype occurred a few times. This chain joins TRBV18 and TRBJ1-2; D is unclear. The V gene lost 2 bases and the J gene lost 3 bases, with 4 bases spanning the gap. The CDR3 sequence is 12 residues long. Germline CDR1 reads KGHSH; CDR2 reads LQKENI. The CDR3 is CASSPLDYGYTF. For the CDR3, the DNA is TGTGCCAGCTCACCATTGGACTATGGCTACACCTTC.

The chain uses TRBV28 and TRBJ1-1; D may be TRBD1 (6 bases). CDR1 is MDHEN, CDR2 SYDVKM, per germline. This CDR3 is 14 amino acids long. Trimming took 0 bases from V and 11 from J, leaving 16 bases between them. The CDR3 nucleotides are TGTGCCAGCAGTTTATGGTTAGGGCAGGGGAACGCTTTCTTT. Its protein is CASSLWLGQGNAFF.

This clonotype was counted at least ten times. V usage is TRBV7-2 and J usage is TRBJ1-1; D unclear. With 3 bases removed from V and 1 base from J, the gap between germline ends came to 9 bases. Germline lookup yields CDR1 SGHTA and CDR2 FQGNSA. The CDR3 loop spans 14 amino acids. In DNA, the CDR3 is TGTGCCAGCAGCTTCGGAGGTCGGAACACTGAAGCTTTCTTT. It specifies CASSFGGRNTEAFF.

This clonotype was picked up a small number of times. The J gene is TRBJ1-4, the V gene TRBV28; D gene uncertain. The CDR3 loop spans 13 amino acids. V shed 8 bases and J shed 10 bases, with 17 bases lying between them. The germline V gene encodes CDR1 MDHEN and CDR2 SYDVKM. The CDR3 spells CASDGRFGGKLFF. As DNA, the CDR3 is TGTGCCAGCGACGGGAGGTTCGGCGGAAAACTGTTTTTT.

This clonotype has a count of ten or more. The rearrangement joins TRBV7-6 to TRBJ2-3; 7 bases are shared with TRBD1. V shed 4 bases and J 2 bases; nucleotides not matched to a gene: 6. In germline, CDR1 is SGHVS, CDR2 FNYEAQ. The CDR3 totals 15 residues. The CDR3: CASSSATGATDTQYF. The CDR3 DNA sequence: TGTGCCAGCAGCTCCGCAACAGGGGCCACAGATACGCAGTATTTT. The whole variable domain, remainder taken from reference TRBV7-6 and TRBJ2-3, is GAGVSQSPRYKVTKRGQDVALRCDPISGHVSLYWYRQALGQGPEFLTYFNYEAQQDKSGLPNDRFSAERPEGSISTLTIQRTEQRDSAMYRCASSSATGATDTQYFGPGTRLTVL.

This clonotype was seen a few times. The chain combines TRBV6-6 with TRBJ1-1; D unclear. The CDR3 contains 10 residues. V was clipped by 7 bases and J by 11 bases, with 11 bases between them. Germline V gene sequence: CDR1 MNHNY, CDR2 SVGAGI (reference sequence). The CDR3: CASIGGRAFF. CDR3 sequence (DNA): TGTGCCAGCATAGGTGGGCGGGCTTTCTTT.

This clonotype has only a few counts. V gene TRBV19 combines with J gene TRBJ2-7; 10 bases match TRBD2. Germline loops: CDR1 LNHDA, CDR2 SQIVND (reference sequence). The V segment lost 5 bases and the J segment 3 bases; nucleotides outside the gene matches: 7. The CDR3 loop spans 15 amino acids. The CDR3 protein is CASSQLAGRLYEQYF. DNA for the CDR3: TGTGCCAGTAGTCAACTAGCGGGGCGTCTCTACGAGCAGTACTTC.